This note documents a single TCR beta chain sequence. Its antigen has not been determined. No much larger clone exists at a distance of one base, and base qualities are not known. Using the deep immunoSEQ assay, multiplex PCR amplified TCR CDR3 regions from genomic DNA. Extracted genomic DNA from each cell subset was distributed evenly across all wells of several immunoSEQ 96-well plates, and each plate was treated as a replicate. For sorted subsets, about 200 ng genomic DNA, equal to approximately 30,000 T cell genomes, was loaded into each replicate PCR. Purified libraries were quantified with a Qubit 3.0 fluorometer, sized on a Bioanalyzer 2100, and re-quantified with the KAPA Library Quantification kit. Every immunoSEQ 96-well plate was sequenced on a separate single-read 150-cycle Illumina NextSeq 550 flow cell. The authors' pipeline ran thus. The immunoSEQ output contained only junctional sequences without quality scores, so filtering could not match that applied to full-length reads. Sequences were annotated with PyIR, a Python wrapper for IgBLAST v1.9, using IMGT germline references to assign V/J genes and CDR3. Any read was removed if the V/J assignment was weak (E-value above 1e-6), the CDR3 was missing, or the read contained stop codons, out-of-frame junctions, or ambiguous translated residues. A V3J clonotype was defined by an identical inferred V gene, J gene, and CDR3 amino acid sequence. Percentage overlap between repertoires was computed as shared unique clonotypes divided by the size of the smaller repertoire. Richness of each repertoire was evaluated using RTK rarefaction, the Chao1 estimator, and Recon v2.1 estimates of unobserved clonotypes. OLGA was used to compute generation probabilities for all TCRbeta clonotypes that the gDNA method yielded from several donors. TCRdb's version of the immuneACCESS table is confined to in-frame rearrangements and falls short of the full clone set. An unresolved V gene accounts for under half of the shortfall where checked; the remainder is of unknown origin. The DNA was the basis for D and trimming; V, J and clone size are from that table. This sample holds roughly 1,500,000 clones; around 98% were observed only once. About 0.45% of the sample lies in the top ten.

This sample is part of a study of shared clonotypes between healthy human individuals (dated by TCRdb to the early 2020s). About the study as a whole: The cohort included a few men and two women between 18 and 49 years of age. For each donor, three plates each were used for CD4 naive and CD4 memory, two plates were used for CD8 naive, and one plate was used for CD8 memory. To estimate repertoire size and how much clonotypes are shared between individuals, the study performed deep sequencing of blood TCR repertoires from 4 to 6 healthy adults. Different laboratories and diverse techniques were used to prepare libraries and sequence TCR repertoires, to increase sequencing depth and limit assay-specific biases. Per donor, leukapheresis produced somewhere between about 0.8 and 9 billion PBMCs.

Healthy HIV-negative adults with no recently reported acute infections or vaccinations were included as donors. Every donor was a Caucasian adult residing in Nashville, Tennessee, USA. CD4+ T cells were enriched through magnetic negative selection, after which naive cells were positively selected on CD45RA and the remaining negative fraction served as the memory subset. Blood was collected by leukapheresis, and PBMCs were isolated by Ficoll-Histopaque density gradient centrifugation and then cryopreserved in liquid nitrogen vapor phase. Analytical flow cytometry was used to check the purity and quantity of every magnetically sorted T cell population. From each sorted fraction, genomic DNA was isolated and quantified by UV absorbance on a Nanodrop 2000c. Results the study describes overall, beyond this receptor: Higher generation probabilities were observed for clonotypes shared by all four sorted-subset donors than for non-shared clonotypes. Pairwise subsampling led to the expectation that sequencing depth would affect the degree of clonotype sharing among donors. The small number of donors limited the genetic and exposure-history diversity represented. Sampling was restricted to blood, and TCR repertoires in tissues likely differ from the TCR repertoires found in blood. Across a few donors, 5% to 6% of naive CD4, 3% to 3.5% of naive CD8, roughly 2.2% of memory CD4, and under 0.45% of memory CD8 clonotypes were shared. Naive subsets generally had larger estimated clonotype richness than memory subsets did. Even with the large sequencing depth, rarefaction of the sorted-subset datasets indicated that sequencing was incomplete.

Source material: naive CD4+ T cells sorted from blood. The intended sense of this specimen's cell subset or site label: CD45RA+ positively selected. The sequence came from a man younger than 40 in good health.

The DNA sequence is as follows: TGTGCCAGCTCACCACTCGGCCAGGGGAGTACTGAAGCTTTCTTT. It codes for CASSPLGQGSTEAFF. The sequence joins TRBV18 to TRBJ1-1, with TRBD1 perhaps the D gene, on 6 matching bases. The germline V gene gives CDR1 as KGHSH and CDR2 as LQKENI. The CDR3 covers 15 residues, taking in both the cysteine and the phenylalanine. Here the CDR3 DNA is all that survives: 45 bases in frame from base 1. At the junction V is shortened by 1 base and J by 5 bases, with 14 bases in between.